The source of this T cell receptor beta chain is a study of blood T cell repertoires in COVID-19. This CDR3 is 14 amino acids long. Germline assignment: CDR1 SGHRS and CDR2 YFSETQ. V lost 4 bases and J 1 base, leaving 11 bases between the germline ends. How the authors handled the data: Estimation of nucleated cell counts relied on the amplification of reference gene primers. Here immunoSEQ multiplex PCR was the method, and the copy in TCRdb shows in-frame clones only, minus some. That table furnishes V, J and clone size, whereas the DNA furnished D and trimming. The top ten clones hold about 4.2% of a sample with more than 100,000 clones, approximately 80% of them seen once.

This chain links TRBV5-1 with TRBJ2-5, with a weak D call TRBD2 (7 bases). Sequencing was done on a sample of peripheral blood. This TCR came from a woman in her seventies with acute or convalescent COVID-19. The CDR3 loop is CASSRRGAQETQYF. CDR3 sequence (DNA): TGCGCCAGCAGCCGACGGGGGGCCCAAGAGACCCAGTACTTC.